The clone carrying this TCR beta chain has at least ten counts. The antigen remains unidentified. These data are taken from a study of T cells in Graves' hyperthyroidism and ophthalmopathy. Study-level points and caveats: Most thyroid clonotypes with frequency above 0.001 were detected in blood.

Trimming removed 6 bases at V and 2 bases at J, with 16 bases between. The CDR3 spans 14 residues. The V gene's germline CDR1 is DFQATT and CDR2 SNEGSKA (reference sequence). Amplified TCR beta CDR3 regions derived from RNA transcripts. The HTBI primer set drove a first-round RT-PCR of the TCR CDR3. Each CDR3 protein gets one entry after TCRdb re-called the multiplex PCR reads with MiXCR. The sample has about 590,000 distinct CDR3 sequences, more than 13% seen once. This receptor was obtained from a woman aged 18-29 years with Graves' ophthalmopathy. V and J are TRBV20-1 and TRBJ2-5, with a tentative D call TRBD2 (5 bases). Sequenced material: blood. CDR3 loop: CSAPTAQRQETQYF. The CDR3 coding sequence is TGCAGTGCCCCAACGGCCCAGCGGCAAGAGACCCAGTACTTC.